This section outlines one T cell receptor (beta chain) sequence together with its context. Its antigen is as yet unknown. The junction shows a germline mismatch at one end, possibly a read error. This specimen belongs to a study of post-analysis software for immune sequencing data. The study's findings and limits: Relative to controls, patients had a few TRBV segments at higher frequency, with TRBV5-6, TRBV5-1 and TRBV20-1 among these. For normalized Chao1 diversity, multiple sclerosis patients scored significantly lower than controls did.

The germline CDR1 and CDR2 sequences are LGHNA and YSLEER. The CDR3 length is 15 residues. TCR beta cDNA libraries had unique molecular identifiers. TCRdb reprocessed the PCR reads via MiXCR and lists one record per CDR3 protein. The sample contains approximately 660,000 distinct CDR3 sequences, 55% to 70% of which appear only once. The clonotype was recovered from a girl aged 2-10 years with multiple sclerosis. Material: blood. The chain recombines TRBV4-3 with TRBJ1-2; maybe TRBD1 (6 bases). CDR3 in amino acids: CVSSQEMQGMYGYTF. The CDR3, as DNA: TGCGTCAGCAGCCAAGAGATGCAGGGGATGTATGGCTACACCTTC.